This TCR beta chain stems from a study of blood T cell repertoires in COVID-19 (dated by TCRdb to the early 2020s). Study-wide context: Collaborator samples came from the United States, Italy and Spain and covered acute and convalescent phases of COVID-19. The prospective study material was composed of cDNA or gDNA derived from T cells, B-cell-depleted T cells, or PBMCs. Subjects who had been exposed to COVID-19, were actively infected with it, or had recovered from it provided the deeply sampled blood TCRbeta repertoires that made up the dataset. The repertoires were released in a freely available public database intended as a resource for research on the immune response to SARS-CoV-2. Samples were obtained from the ongoing ImmuneRACE study (first 160 participants) and from roughly 1,300 subjects provided by 6 global collaborators. Nearly every sample came with metadata listing a de-identified subject ID, COVID-19 status, age in years and sex. Where HLA class I and class II types were available, the types were taken from metadata supplied by the sample provider, not from assay-based typing. The full study reports these points: Clinical and demographic metadata were provided uncurated, with the amount varying by source and participant.

The collaborating institutions used their own protocols to collect whole blood in K2EDTA tubes. For TCRbeta analysis, collaborators shipped samples in one of three forms: frozen whole blood, isolated PBMCs, or DNA extracted from either of those sample types. CDR1 and CDR2, per the germline V gene, are SGHTA and FQGNSA. Trimming costs V 0 bases and J 7 bases, and their ends lie 8 bases apart. CDR3 length: 13 amino acids, cysteine to phenylalanine. The sequence is cut down to CDR3 DNA, 39 bases in frame from base 1. TCRbeta CDR3 regions were amplified from genomic DNA using the immunoSEQ Assay, a bias-controlled multiplex PCR. On the study's bioinformatics: Nucleated cell counts per sample were estimated from amplification of reference gene primers within the assay. Sequence reads were collapsed and filtered to measure the absolute abundance of every unique TCRbeta CDR3 rearrangement. For each sample, productive Simpson clonality was calculated by taking the square root of Simpson's diversity index across productive rearrangements. Entries here come from immuneACCESS through TCRdb and include only in-frame sequences with V and J called. Some clones fail to appear in such tables; in the studies checked, an unresolved V gene covers under half of the shortfall, and the cause of the remainder is unknown. D and trimming were read from the DNA, whereas the V and J calls and clone size are those reported in that table. This sample holds some 38,000 clones; roughly nine tenths were observed only once. The ten largest clones add up to about 2.2% of the sample.

With regard to this clone: Its antigen remains undetermined. Base quality data are lacking; no much larger clone is found one base away.

The sequence was obtained from a man in his fifties or sixties with active COVID-19. The V gene is TRBV7-2 and the J gene is TRBJ2-3, with the D gene not clear enough to name. Input material: peripheral blood. The CDR3 protein: CASSLALQYTQYF. Here is the DNA: TGTGCCAGCAGCTTAGCGCTACAGTATACGCAGTATTTT.